The 4 T cell receptor beta chains given below trace back to one sample, sequenced in a study of blood T cell repertoires in COVID-19. The data were produced by immunoSEQ multiplex PCR, yet TCRdb's version contains in-frame clones alone and is incomplete. The data hold fewer than 300,000 clones, with around nine tenths observed a single time. The sequencing input was peripheral blood. These receptor sequences come from a woman between 35 and 50 years old who had recovered from COVID-19.

J is TRBJ1-5 and V is TRBV19; D call uncertain. The CDR3 contains 13 residues. Germline values: CDR1 LNHDA, CDR2 SQIVND (reference sequence). With 5 bases removed from V and 7 bases from J, the gap between germline ends came to 12 bases. CDR3 sequence (DNA): TGTGCCAGTAGTTTAGGGAGGGAGCAGCCCCAGCATTTT. Protein sequence: CASSLGREQPQHF.

The chain couples TRBV30 to TRBJ1-2, with D perhaps matching TRBD1 (6 bases). Germline CDR1 is GTSNPN and CDR2 is SVGIG (reference sequence). V lost 0 bases and J 8 bases, leaving 10 bases between the germline ends. The CDR3 spans 12 residues. CDR3 amino acids: CAWSVQRGGYTF. The CDR3 bases are TGTGCCTGGAGTGTTCAGAGGGGGGGCTACACCTTC. Full variable domain (rest looked up from reference TRBV30 and TRBJ1-2): SQTIHQWPATLVQPVGSPLSLECTVEGTSNPNLYWYRQAAGRGLQLLFYSVGIGQISSEVPQNLSASRPQDRQFILSSKKLLLSDSGFYLCAWSVQRGGYTFGSGTRLTVV.

V usage is TRBV28 and J usage is TRBJ1-6, with TRBD1 identical over 8 bases. This CDR3 has 20 amino acids. J lost 0 bases, V lost 5 bases, and 15 bases had no gene match. From germline, CDR1 is MDHEN and CDR2 SYDVKM. CDR3 coding DNA: TGTGCCAGCAGTCGGACTCGGACAGGGCCCTCTAGCTCCTATAATTCACCCCTCCACTTT. Amino acids: CASSRTRTGPSSSYNSPLHF.

The genes are TRBV9 and TRBJ2-1, with D hard to call. CDR1 is SGDLS and CDR2 is YYNGEE in the germline V gene. The CDR3 has 13 amino acids. Trimming left V 0 bases short and J 9 bases short, with 10 bases between. For the CDR3, the DNA is TGTGCCAGCAGCGTAGCCACCTACGGTGAGCAGTTCTTC. This encodes CASSVATYGEQFF.